This T cell receptor beta chain was retrieved from a study of blood T cells in healthy people across ages. Study results and caveats: It was held that diversity estimates obtained from one million T cells represented underestimates.

Comment on this clonotype: The antigen remains undetermined.

A second PCR, run for roughly 6 to 11 cycles, used a sample-barcoded 5' primer plus a J-beta primer mix. TCRdb passed the 5' RACE reads through MiXCR, listing each CDR3 protein once. The profile covers hundreds of thousands of distinct CDR3 sequences, with roughly 25% appearing a single time and 2.5% to 3.5% taken by the ten largest. The CDR3 runs 17 residues. Trimming cost V 2 bases and J 8 bases, with 22 bases left between them. Germline V gene lookup returns CDR1 LGHNA and CDR2 YNFKEQ. These data were also filed under a second study, of T cells of mothers and their children.

Source material: blood. This sequence joins TRBV4-2 and TRBJ2-1; tentatively, D is TRBD2 (7 bases). The clonotype was recovered from a boy between 10 and 17 years old in good health. In DNA form, the CDR3 reads TGTGCCAGCAGCCAAATCGGGTCGGGGGGCCACCGGGATGAGCAGTTCTTC. Its protein product is CASSQIGSGGHRDEQFF.